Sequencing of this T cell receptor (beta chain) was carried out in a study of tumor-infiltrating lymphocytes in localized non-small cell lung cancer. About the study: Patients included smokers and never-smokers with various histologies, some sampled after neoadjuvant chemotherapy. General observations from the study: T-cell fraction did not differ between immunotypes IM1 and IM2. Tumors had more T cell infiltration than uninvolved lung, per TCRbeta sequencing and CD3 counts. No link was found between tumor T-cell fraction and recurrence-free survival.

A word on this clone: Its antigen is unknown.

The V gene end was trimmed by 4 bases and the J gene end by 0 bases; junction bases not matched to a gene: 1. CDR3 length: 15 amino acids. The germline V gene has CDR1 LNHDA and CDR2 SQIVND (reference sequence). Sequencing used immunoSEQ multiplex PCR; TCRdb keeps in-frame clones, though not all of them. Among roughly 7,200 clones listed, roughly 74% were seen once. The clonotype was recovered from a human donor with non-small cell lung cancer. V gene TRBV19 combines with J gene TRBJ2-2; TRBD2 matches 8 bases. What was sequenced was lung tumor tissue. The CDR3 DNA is TGTGCCAGTAGTACACTAGCGGCGAACACCGGGGAGCTGTTTTTT. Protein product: CASSTLAANTGELFF.